Included here is one TCR beta chain sequence, with context. The data originate from a study of post-analysis software for immune sequencing data. The V gene end was trimmed by 7 bases and the J gene end by 5 bases; junction bases not matched to a gene: 14. CDR1 MNHEY and CDR2 SMNVEV come from the germline V gene (reference sequence). This CDR3 is 17 amino acids long. The library was made from cDNA and included unique molecular identifiers. A single record per CDR3 protein comes from TCRdb applying MiXCR to the PCR reads. Here the sample spans under 200,000 distinct CDR3 sequences, 30% to 45% being singletons.

The TCR originated in a girl between 5 and 17 years old with multiple sclerosis. The gene calls are TRBV27 and TRBJ2-3; 11 nucleotides match TRBD2. This specimen consisted of blood, obtained after autologous hematopoietic stem cell transplantation. The CDR3 sequence is CASTPVILAGVGDTQYF. Here the CDR3 DNA reads TGTGCCAGCACCCCGGTGATACTAGCGGGAGTGGGAGATACGCAGTATTTT.